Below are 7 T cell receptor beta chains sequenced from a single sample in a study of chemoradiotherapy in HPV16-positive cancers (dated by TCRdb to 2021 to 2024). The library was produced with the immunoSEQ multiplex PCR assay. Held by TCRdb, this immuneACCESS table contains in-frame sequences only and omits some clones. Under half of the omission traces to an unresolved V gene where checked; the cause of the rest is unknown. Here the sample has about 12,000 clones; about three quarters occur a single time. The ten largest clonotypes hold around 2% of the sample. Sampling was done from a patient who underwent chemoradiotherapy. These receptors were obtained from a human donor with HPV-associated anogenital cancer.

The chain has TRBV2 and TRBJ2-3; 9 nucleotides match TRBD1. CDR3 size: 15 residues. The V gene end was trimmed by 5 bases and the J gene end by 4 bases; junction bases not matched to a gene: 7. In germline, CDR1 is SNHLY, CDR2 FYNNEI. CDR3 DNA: TGTGCCAGCAGTCAAGGGACAGGGCTATCAGATACGCAGTATTTT. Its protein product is CASSQGTGLSDTQYF.

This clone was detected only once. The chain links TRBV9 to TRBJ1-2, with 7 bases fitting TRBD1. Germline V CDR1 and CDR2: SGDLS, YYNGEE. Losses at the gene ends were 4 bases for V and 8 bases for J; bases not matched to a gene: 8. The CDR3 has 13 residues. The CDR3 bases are TGTGCCAGCAGCCCGCAGGGGGTGGGGGGCTACACCTTC. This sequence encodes CASSPQGVGGYTF.

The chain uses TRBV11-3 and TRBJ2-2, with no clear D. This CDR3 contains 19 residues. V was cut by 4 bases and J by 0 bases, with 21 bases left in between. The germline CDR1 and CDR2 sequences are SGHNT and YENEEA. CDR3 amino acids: CASSYAGSLEVSNTGELFF. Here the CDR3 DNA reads TGTGCCAGCAGCTACGCCGGGTCCCTAGAGGTTTCGAACACCGGGGAGCTGTTTTTT.

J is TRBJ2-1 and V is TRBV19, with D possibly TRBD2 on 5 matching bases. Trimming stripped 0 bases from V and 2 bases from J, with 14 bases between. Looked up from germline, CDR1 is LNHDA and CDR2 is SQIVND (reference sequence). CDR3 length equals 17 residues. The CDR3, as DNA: TGTGCCAGTAGTATAGATCGGACTCGGGCTACCTACAATGAGCAGTTCTTC. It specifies CASSIDRTRATYNEQFF.

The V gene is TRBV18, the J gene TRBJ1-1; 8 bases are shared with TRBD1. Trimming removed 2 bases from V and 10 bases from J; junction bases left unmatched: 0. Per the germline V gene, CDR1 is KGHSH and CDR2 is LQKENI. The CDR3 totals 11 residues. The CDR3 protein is CASSPDRGAFF. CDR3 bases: TGTGCCAGCTCACCAGACAGGGGAGCTTTCTTT.

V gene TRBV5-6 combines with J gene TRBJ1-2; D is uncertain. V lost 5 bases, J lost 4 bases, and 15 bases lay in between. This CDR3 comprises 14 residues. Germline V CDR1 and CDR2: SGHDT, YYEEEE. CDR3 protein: CASRWSKASYGYTF. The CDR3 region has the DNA TGTGCCAGCAGGTGGAGCAAGGCGAGCTATGGCTACACCTTC.

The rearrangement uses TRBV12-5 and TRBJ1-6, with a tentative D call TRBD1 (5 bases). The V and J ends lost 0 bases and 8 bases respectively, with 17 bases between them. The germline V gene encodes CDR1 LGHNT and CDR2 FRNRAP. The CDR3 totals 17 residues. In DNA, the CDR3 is TGTGCTAGTGGTTTGGTACCGGCAGGGTCCCTTTATTCACCCCTCCACTTT. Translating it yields CASGLVPAGSLYSPLHF.